One TCR beta chain is described in this entry. The antigen is unknown. This CDR3 has 13 amino acids. Germline V CDR1 and CDR2: SGHRS, YFSETQ. V lost 1 base to trimming and J lost 1 base, with 5 bases between them. This sample stems from a study of radiotherapy plus CTLA-4 blockade in lung cancer. About the research overall: Of all patients, 15% to 20% responded objectively and about 30% showed disease control. Findings and caveats of the study: Radiotherapy plus ipilimumab was followed by expansion in blood of tumor-derived TCR clones. Response was reportedly best predicted by early blood T cell clone dynamics, with interferon-beta.

Ipilimumab CTLA-4 blockade and focal radiation were given to patients with chemo-refractory metastatic non-small-cell lung cancer. Sequencing was performed with immunoSEQ multiplex PCR; in TCRdb, only in-frame clones are kept and a portion is missing. The table includes 90,000 to 100,000 clones, roughly 85% detected once. The V and J genes are TRBV5-1 and TRBJ2-5; no reliable D call. This material consisted of peripheral blood, taken from a patient treated with radiotherapy plus ipilimumab. The source is a human donor with non-small cell lung cancer that progressed on radiotherapy plus ipilimumab. The CDR3 DNA reads TGCGCCAGCAGCTTGAGGAGCCAAGAGACCCAGTACTTC. Residues: CASSLRSQETQYF.